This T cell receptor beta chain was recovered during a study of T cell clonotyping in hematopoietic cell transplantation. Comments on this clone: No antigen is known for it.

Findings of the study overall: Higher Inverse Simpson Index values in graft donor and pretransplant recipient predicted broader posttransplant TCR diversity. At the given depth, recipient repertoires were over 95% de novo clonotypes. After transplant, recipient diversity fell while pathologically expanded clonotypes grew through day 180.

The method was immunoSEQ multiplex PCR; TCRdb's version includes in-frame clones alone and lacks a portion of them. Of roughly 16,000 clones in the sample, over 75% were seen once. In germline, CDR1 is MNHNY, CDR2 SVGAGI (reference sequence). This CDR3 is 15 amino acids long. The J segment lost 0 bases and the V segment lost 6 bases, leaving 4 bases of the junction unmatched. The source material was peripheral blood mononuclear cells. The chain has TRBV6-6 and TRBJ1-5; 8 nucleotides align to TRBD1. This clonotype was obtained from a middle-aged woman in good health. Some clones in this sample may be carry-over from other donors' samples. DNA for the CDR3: TGTGCCAGCAGAAAGGGGACAGGTAGCAATCAGCCCCAGCATTTT. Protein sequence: CASRKGTGSNQPQHF.